This record covers a single T cell receptor (beta chain). Its specific antigen is unknown. No quality values exist for individual bases; no much larger clone is one base distant. In the same sample, other DNA sequences code for this CDR3. This entry belongs to a study of CD8+ T cells in alopecia areata (dated by TCRdb to between 2017 and 2018). About the investigation overall: Treated patients were enrolled in an open-label pilot trial of oral tofacitinib at 5 to 10 mg twice daily for moderate-to-severe alopecia areata. Tofacitinib-treated patients had biopsies at baseline and at 4 and 24 weeks of treatment, with a later scalp biopsy in several patients. On the human side, TCRbeta sequencing was run on scalp tissue and on sorted CD4+ and CD8+ peripheral blood T cells from healthy controls and from alopecia areata patients with either patchy or totalis/universalis disease. The study used high-throughput TCRbeta sequencing to examine T cell clonal expansion in alopecia areata, in both the C3H/HeJ mouse model and human patients. For the treated patients, the SALT score, which quantifies what percentage of scalp surface area is affected, served as the measure of disease severity. Clonality in the scalp was compared among normal scalp (n=4), patchy alopecia areata scalp (n=8), and alopecia totalis/universalis scalp (n=8). RNA came from the PAXgene miRNA kit for fixed scalp, the miRNeasy kit for PBMCs, and the RNeasy kit for mouse skin. Tofacitinib was given for 6 to 18 months, followed by 6 months of follow-up off drug to assess delayed response and recurrence. Amplification of TCRbeta CDR3 regions was done by immunoSEQ multiplex PCR using 35 Vbeta forward primers and 13 Jbeta reverse primers. The paper as a whole reports these results and caveats: Resident alphabeta T cells in normal human skin are also sequenced, complicating scalp TCR repertoire analysis, unlike mouse skin dominated by gammadelta T cells. The treated cohort was small, with a single nonresponder, so links between baseline CD8+ expansion and response need larger studies. With tofacitinib, both scalp clonality and the number of expanded CD8+ clones among the top 100 scalp clones went down significantly. Many expanded lesional clones persisted in scalp and blood during tofacitinib treatment, which may partly explain relapse after stopping treatment. Compared with mice, TCR sequences shared between patients were less clear, possibly partly because of HLA diversity across the patient population. Lesional scalp, especially in alopecia totalis/universalis, showed higher clonality and more expanded CD8+ clones than normal scalp, suggesting antigenic drive.

The treatment or condition label, as the study defines it: oral pan-JAK inhibitor, 5-10 mg twice daily. Lesional scalp punch biopsies and peripheral blood were collected from alopecia areata patients. PBMCs were isolated by density centrifugation and stained for CD3, CD4 and CD8, and CD4+ and CD8+ T cells were sorted on a FACSAria. Library prep was done by the immunoSEQ multiplex PCR assay. For TCR sequencing, RNA was extracted from every sample and reverse transcribed into cDNA to serve as template. First-strand cDNA was synthesized with SuperScript III using a 2:1 mix of oligo-dT and random hexamers. A synthetic immune receptor repertoire was used to measure amplification bias, and any remaining bias was corrected computationally. In the paper's pipeline: Raw reads were preprocessed for error removal, and CDR3 was defined according to IMGT conventions as running from the conserved cysteine to phenylalanine. Clonality was calculated as 1 minus Shannon entropy normalized by log2 of the number of productive unique TCRs. Whether each scalp clone was CD4 or CD8 was inferred by checking scalp TCRbeta sequences against the CD4 and CD8 repertoires from sorted blood. This is the immuneACCESS table as TCRdb keeps it, with only in-frame sequences that have V and J called. A part of the clones is gone; compared with another copy, unresolved V genes explain less than half, and the rest is unexplained. The V and J calls and the clone size are those of that table, but D and trimming were determined from the DNA. Counted in this sample were more than 95,000 clones; about nine tenths of them appeared once. The ten biggest clones cover approximately 10% of the sample.

CDR1 and CDR2, per the germline V gene, are SGDLS and YYNGEE. The junction shows trimming of 5 bases on V and 3 bases on J, plus 0 bases between the germline ends. The CDR3 has 10 amino acids, counting the end cysteine and phenylalanine. Only the CDR3 DNA is retained, 30 bases long and in frame from the first base. The rearranged segments are TRBV9 and TRBJ1-3; no D gene is confidently identified. The clonotype originates from a human donor with alopecia areata. The specimen comprised CD8+ T cells sorted from blood, sampled at roughly week 30, from a patient treated with tofacitinib. The CDR3 amino acid sequence is: CASSGNTIYF. The base sequence is TGTGCCAGCAGTGGAAACACCATATATTTT.